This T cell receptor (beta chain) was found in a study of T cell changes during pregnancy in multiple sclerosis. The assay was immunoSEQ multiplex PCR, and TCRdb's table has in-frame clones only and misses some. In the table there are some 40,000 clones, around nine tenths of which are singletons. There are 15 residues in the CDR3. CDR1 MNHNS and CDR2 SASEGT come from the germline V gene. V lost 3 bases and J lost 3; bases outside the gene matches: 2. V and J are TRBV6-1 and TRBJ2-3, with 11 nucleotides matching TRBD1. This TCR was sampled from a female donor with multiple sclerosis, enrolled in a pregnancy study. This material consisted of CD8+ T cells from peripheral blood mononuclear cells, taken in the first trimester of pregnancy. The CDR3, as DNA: TGTGCCAGCAGTGAGGGACAGGGGGTAACAGATACGCAGTATTTT. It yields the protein CASSEGQGVTDTQYF.